A selection of T cell receptor beta chains follows, all from one sample in a study of tumor and adjacent non-tumor tissue in lung cancer. From the multiplex PCR reads, TCRdb called clonotypes with MiXCR, one entry per CDR3 protein. The profile shows 60,000 to 90,000 distinct CDR3 sequences, 60% to 85% of them singletons. Sequencing was carried out using lung tumor tissue. The origin of the receptors is a woman in her forties or fifties with non-small cell lung cancer. Both conserved end residues are part of each CDR3. D genes are given only for firm matches. Expanded clones are given a class, and other clones once, few, many or no size at all.

TRBV29-1,TRBJ2-1,TRBD2,.,CSALRDYNELFF,TGCAGCGCCTTAAGGGACTACAATGAGCTGTTCTTC
TRBV5-1,TRBJ1-1,.,.,CASSLPTAMNTKAFF,TGCGCCAGCAGCTTGCCTACGGCAATGAACACTAAAGCTTTCTTT
TRBV4-1,TRBJ2-6,TRBD2,.,CASFTTSGGSGANVLAF,TGCGCCAGCTTTACGACTAGCGGGGGGAGTGGGGCCAACGTCCTGGCTTTC
TRBV5-1,TRBJ2-4,.,many,CASSLGDGGDIQYF,TGCGCCAGCAGCTTGGGTGACGGAGGGGACATTCAGTACTTC
TRBV28,TRBJ2-3,.,few,CASSLPSSHTDTPYF,TGTGCCAGCAGTTTACCCTCGTCTCACACCGATACGCCGTATTTT
TRBV10-3,TRBJ2-1,TRBD2,.,CAISGTSGERNEEFF,TGTGCCATCAGTGGGACTAGCGGGGAGCGCAATGAGGAGTTCTTC
TRBV19,TRBJ2-1,.,once,CASSEGWVNELFF,TGTGCCAGTAGTGAGGGGTGGGTCAATGAGCTGTTCTTC
TRBV5-8,TRBJ2-3,TRBD1,.,CASNWDRGRDTQYF,TGTGCCAGCAACTGGGACAGGGGCAGAGATACGCAGTATTTT
TRBV6-1,TRBJ2-7,TRBD2,once,CASSELLEGRESLPSNEQYF,TGTGCCAGCAGTGAATTATTGGAGGGGCGGGAGAGCCTCCCCTCCAACGAGCAGTACTTC
TRBV11-3,TRBJ2-1,TRBD2,.,CSRSLGTSCSSYNEQFF,TGTTCCAGGAGCTTAGGGACTAGCTGCAGCTCCTACAATGAGCAGTTCTTC
TRBV12-3/TRBV12-4,TRBJ2-2,.,.,CTSSFRDRISGRIPTGELFF,TGTACCAGCAGTTTTAGGGACAGGATTAGCGGGAGAATTCCCACCGGGGAGCTGTTTTTT
TRBV6-5,TRBJ2-1,TRBD2,many,CASSKTGTSKEQFF,TGTGCCAGCAGTAAAACCGGGACTAGCAAGGAGCAGTTCTTC
TRBV7-9,TRBJ2-7,.,once,CASSLGGRRDYEQYF,TGTGCCAGCAGCCTCGGGGGTCGGCGTGACTACGAGCAGTACTTC
TRBV11-1,TRBJ1-1,.,.,CASSIQEDTEASF,TGTGCCAGCAGCATACAGGAGGATACTGAAGCTTCCTTT
TRBV24-1,TRBJ2-2,.,.,CATSDLLPANTRELFF,TGTGCCACCAGTGATTTGCTCCCTGCGAACACCCGGGAGCTGTTTTTT
TRBV12-1,TRBJ2-2,.,.,CACSLFCKPTRIGTGELFF,TGTGCCTGCAGCTTGTTCTGTAAACCGACTAGAATCGGCACTGGGGAGCTGTTTTTT
TRBV4-1,TRBJ1-2,.,.,CASSQVTGSYYGYSF,TGCGCCAGCAGCCAAGTAACAGGGTCGTACTATGGCTACTCCTTC
TRBV20-1,TRBJ2-7,TRBD1,once,CSVRFPGTGVYEQYF,TGCAGTGTTAGGTTCCCCGGGACAGGAGTCTATGAGCAGTACTTC
TRBV6-1,TRBJ1-2,.,.,CASNENEQRNYGYTF,TGTGCCAGCAATGAAAACGAACAGAGGAACTATGGCTACACCTTC
TRBV28,TRBJ1-1,TRBD1,.,CVSIRDRLCTEAFF,TGTGTCAGCATTAGGGACAGGTTATGCACTGAAGCTTTCTTT
TRBV5-1,TRBJ2-5,TRBD1,once,CVSSSGTGGQETQYF,TGCGTCAGCAGCAGCGGGACAGGGGGTCAAGAGACCCAATACTTC
TRBV6-5,TRBJ2-3,.,.,CDSSPSSEDTQYF,TGTGATAGCAGTCCCTCCTCGGAGGATACGCAGTATTTT
TRBV11-3,TRBJ2-3,TRBD2,.,CASILGRRESADTQYF,TGTGCCAGTATCTTAGGACGGCGGGAGAGTGCAGATACGCAATATTTT
TRBV6-6,TRBJ2-7,.,.,CASSSSYGTYEQYF,TGTGCCAGCAGCTCAAGTTACGGAACCTACGAGCAGTACTTC
TRBV12-3/TRBV12-4,TRBJ1-5,.,.,CASSFRAPFGAVLNQPQHF,TGTGCCAGCAGTTTCCGGGCCCCATTCGGGGCAGTCCTAAATCAGCCCCAGCATTTT
TRBV4-1,TRBJ2-1,.,.,CVSSQKGGSEQFF,TGCGTCAGTAGCCAGAAGGGGGGCTCTGAGCAGTTCTTC
TRBV4-1,TRBJ1-2,.,.,CASSQELFDGYTF,TGCGCCAGCAGTCAAGAGTTATTTGATGGCTACACCTTC
TRBV4-2,TRBJ1-5,.,.,CASSEGPRYSDQPQHF,TGTGCCAGCAGTGAAGGACCGAGATATAGCGATCAGCCCCAGCATTTT
TRBV6-2/TRBV6-3,TRBJ2-1,.,many,CASSLPARSSYNEQFF,TGTGCCAGCAGCCTGCCCGCCAGGAGCTCCTACAATGAGCAGTTCTTC
TRBV6-1,TRBJ1-4,.,.,CASNGTLAGYEKLFF,TGTGCCAGCAATGGTACCCTAGCAGGGTATGAAAAACTGTTTTTT
TRBV11-2,TRBJ2-7,TRBD2,.,CAGSLDWDGRASYERYF,TGTGCCGGCAGCTTAGATTGGGACGGGAGGGCCTCCTACGAGCGGTACTTC
TRBV6-5,TRBJ2-7,.,.,CASSTYLDRAGQYF,TGTGCCAGCAGTACGTACTTAGATAGGGCCGGGCAGTACTTC
TRBV11-3,TRBJ2-7,.,.,CASNLSWIGHEQYF,TGTGCCAGCAACCTTAGCTGGATAGGCCACGAACAGTACTTC
TRBV11-2,TRBJ2-7,TRBD2,.,CTSGLTDNSYEQYF,TGTACTAGCGGCTTAACCGATAACTCCTACGAGCAGTACTTC
TRBV12-3/TRBV12-4,TRBJ2-1,.,once,CSSSPGTDEQFF,TGTTCTAGCAGTCCTGGGACGGATGAGCAGTTCTTC